This TCR beta chain emerged from a study of technical replicates of blood from several donors. The CDR3 sequence is 12 residues long. Germline V gives CDR1 SGHNT, CDR2 YYREEE (reference sequence). The V end was cut by 5 bases, the J end by 2 bases, with 7 bases between. Method: immunoSEQ multiplex PCR; TCRdb's copy keeps in-frame clones and lacks some. The table shows 60,000 to 85,000 clones, with 85% to 95% occurring only once. In regard to this clone: Because the CDR3 is missing its conserved closing phenylalanine or tryptophan, this is likely a read error.

Sequenced: T cells isolated from PBMCs. This clonotype was sampled from a human donor in good health. The rearrangement links TRBV5-4 to TRBJ1-2; D may be TRBD1 (5 bases). In DNA, the CDR3 is TGTGCCAGCAGGGGGGGGAACTATGGCTACACCCTC. This codes for CASRGGNYGYTL.